The table lists the clone carrying this T cell receptor (beta chain) with a few counts. The data were obtained in a study of blood T cell repertoires in COVID-19. Across the whole study: Specimens from acute and convalescent COVID-19 originated in the United States, Italy and Spain. PBMCs, B-cell-depleted T cells, or T cells provided the cDNA or gDNA that made up the material.

Germline-derived CDR1 and CDR2 are SGHVS and FQNEAQ. The V end lost 5 bases, the J end lost 6 bases, and 14 bases lay between the germline ends. This CDR3 comprises 13 residues. Authors' analysis steps: For nucleated cells, counts were estimated from reference gene primer amplification. The assay was immunoSEQ multiplex PCR, and TCRdb's table has in-frame clones only and misses some. Clonal size and the V and J genes are those of that table, whereas D and trimming came from the DNA. The data hold about 160,000 clones, with 87% observed a single time. The receptor comes from an elderly man with acute or convalescent COVID-19. The chain uses TRBV7-8 and TRBJ2-7; D may be TRBD2 (6 bases). The specimen was peripheral blood. The DNA for the CDR3 is TGTGCCAGCAGCCCCCGTGGGGGGAGCGAGCAGTACTTC. Translation: CASSPRGGSEQYF.